The entry below gives a single T cell receptor beta chain sequence along with its context. Its antigen is currently unknown. These data originate in a study of CD8 T cells in ankylosing spondylitis. Study-wide findings and caveats: In ankylosing spondylitis blood, a motif of roughly eight highly homologous TCR beta variants appeared characteristic.

The germline CDR1 and CDR2 sequences are SGHRS and YFSETQ. The CDR3 is made up of 15 amino acids. The junction had 5 bases not matched to a gene; V was cut back by 4 bases and J by 3 bases. It was by quantitative 5'-RACE with molecular barcodes that TCR beta libraries were made. TCRdb itself ran the 5' RACE reads through MiXCR, one entry per CDR3 protein. The repertoire holds some 400,000 distinct CDR3 sequences, with 20% to 25% as singletons. This chain links TRBV5-1 with TRBJ1-1, with 11 bases fitting TRBD1. The clonotype comes from a male donor with ankylosing spondylitis. The sample consisted of blood, either unsorted or a sorted T cell fraction (not recorded which). The CDR3 DNA sequence: TGCGCCAGCAGCAGGGACAGGGGGTTAGACACTGAAGCTTTCTTT. Protein product: CASSRDRGLDTEAFF.